One and the same sample provided the 27 T cell receptor beta chains below, sequenced in a study of cytomegalovirus exposure and HLA in healthy donors. The PCR made use of 60 Vbeta and 13 Jbeta primers. The assay was immunoSEQ multiplex PCR, and TCRdb's table has in-frame clones only and misses some. This table has around 150,000 clones, 75% to 80% appearing once. Sequenced input: PBMCs. The receptors come from a male donor in good health and CMV-seronegative.

V and J are TRBV29-1 and TRBJ2-7, with TRBD2 identical over 13 bases. Germline values: CDR1 SQVTM, CDR2 ANQGSEA. The CDR3 is 18 residues long. The J segment lost 5 bases and the V segment lost 4 bases, leaving 17 bases of the junction unmatched. This CDR3 reads CSVGVTSGRAGATNEQYF. DNA of the CDR3: TGCAGCGTTGGGGTCACTAGCGGGAGGGCCGGAGCAACGAACGAGCAGTACTTC.

The chain joins TRBV9 to TRBJ1-1; 7 bases are a match to TRBD1. Germline loops: CDR1 SGDLS, CDR2 YYNGEE. V dropped 4 bases and J dropped 4; count of bases not matched to a gene: 7. The CDR3 spans 14 residues. The CDR3 is CASSPNRGGTEAFF. The CDR3 DNA reads TGTGCCAGCAGCCCGAACAGGGGCGGCACTGAAGCTTTCTTT.

This clone appeared once. This chain links TRBV9 with TRBJ2-3; a possible D gene is TRBD2 (5 bases). The ends were cut back, 3 bases at V and 2 bases at J, with 10 bases in the middle. The CDR3 has 14 amino acids. Germline CDR1 reads SGDLS; CDR2 reads YYNGEE. The chain's CDR3 is CASSATGFTDTQYF. For the CDR3, the DNA is TGTGCCAGCAGCGCGACGGGGTTCACAGATACGCAGTATTTT.

In DNA, the CDR3 is TGTGCCAGCAACCGGGACAGGGGGAGCGAGCAGTACTTC. Residues: CASNRDRGSEQYF. This chain links TRBV7-8 with TRBJ2-7, with 11 bases fitting TRBD1. V was pared by 7 bases and J by 6 bases, with 5 bases of the junction left unmatched. Looked up from germline, CDR1 is SGHVS and CDR2 is FQNEAQ. The CDR3 runs 13 residues.

The chain uses TRBV30 and TRBJ2-6; 7 positions agree with TRBD1. The CDR3 sequence is 17 residues long. The V gene's germline CDR1 is GTSNPN and CDR2 SVGIG (reference sequence). After removal of 2 bases from V and 0 bases from J, the junction contained 7 bases not matched to a gene. CDR3 DNA: TGTGCCTGGAGTCCGGACAGGTCGGACTCTGGGGCCAACGTCCTGACTTTC. Translating it yields CAWSPDRSDSGANVLTF.

About this clone itself: Germline and junction disagree at one end, which may indicate a read error. The rearrangement joins TRBV7-9 to TRBJ2-2, with 11 bases that match TRBD1. Germline values: CDR1 SEHNR, CDR2 FQNEAQ (reference sequence). The CDR3 is 16 amino acids. Here the CDR3 DNA reads TGTTCCAGCAGCCACAAGGACAGGGGGCGCGGCGGGGAGCTGTTTTTT. Its translation: CSSSHKDRGRGGELFF. The entire variable domain, with the rest obtained from reference TRBV7-9 and TRBJ2-2, is as follows: DTGVSQNPRHKITKRGQNVTFRCDPISEHNRLYWYRQTLGQGPEFLTYFQNEAQLEKSRLLSDRFSAERPKGSFSTLEIQRTEQGDSAMYLCSSSHKDRGRGGELFFGEGSRLTVL.

The V gene is TRBV5-5, the J gene TRBJ2-3, with D maybe TRBD2 (6 bases). The CDR3 runs to 16 residues. Deletions cut 1 base from V and 2 bases from J, with 14 bases between. The germline gives CDR1 SGHKS, CDR2 YYEKEE (reference sequence). The CDR3 DNA is TGTGCCAGCAGCTTGTCTATGGCGGGGTACACAGATACGCAGTATTTT. Protein product: CASSLSMAGYTDTQYF. Full variable domain (missing parts from reference TRBV5-5 and TRBJ2-3): DAGVTQSPTHLIKTRGQQVTLRCSPISGHKSVSWYQQVLGQGPQFIFQYYEKEERGRGNFPDRFSARQFPNYSSELNVNALLLGDSALYLCASSLSMAGYTDTQYFGPGTRLTVL.

This clone appeared a single time. This rearrangement joins TRBV6-6 to TRBJ2-5; D is uncertain. V was clipped by 2 bases and J by 11 bases, with 12 bases between them. CDR1 is MNHNY and CDR2 is SVGAGI in the germline V gene (reference sequence). CDR3 length: 12 amino acids. For the CDR3, the DNA is TGTGCCAGCAGTTACGGCCCCTCGGAGCAGTACTTC. Its translation: CASSYGPSEQYF.

The chain carries TRBV27 and TRBJ2-5; 7 nucleotides align to TRBD1. The J call may be mistaken, given a closer DNA end match to TRBJ2-7. Germline V gives CDR1 MNHEY, CDR2 SMNVEV (reference sequence). The CDR3 contains 14 residues. The CDR3 nucleotides are TGTGCCAGCAAGAAAGGGCAGGGGGTCTACGAGCAGTACTTC. Amino acids: CASKKGQGVYEQYF.

V gene TRBV21-1 combines with J gene TRBJ2-3; the table's D call of TRBD2 was not tested on the DNA. TRBV21-1 is a recognized pseudogene. CDR3 length equals 17 residues. CDR3 nucleotide sequence: TGTGCCAGCAGCATCCCTTCGGGGAGCGGACCCCAGGATACGCAGTATTTT. It encodes CASSIPSGSGPQDTQYF.

This clone has a handful of counts. The rearrangement uses TRBV7-6 and TRBJ2-7, with 9 positions matching TRBD2. V was clipped by 7 bases and J by 0 bases; unmatched bases: 13. The CDR3 spans 17 residues. CDR1 is SGHVS and CDR2 is FNYEAQ in the germline V gene. The CDR3 bases are TGTGCCAGCACCCCTGGACCCCATAGCGGGAGCTCCTACGAGCAGTACTTC. It translates to CASTPGPHSGSSYEQYF.

V and J are TRBV7-3 and TRBJ2-3, with a tentative D call TRBD2 (5 bases). The germline V and J ends were trimmed by 2 bases and 1 base, with 10 bases remaining between them. CDR1 SGHTA and CDR2 FQGTGA come from the germline V gene. CDR3 length: 15 residues. The CDR3 reads CASSLGLAGTDTQYF. In DNA, the CDR3 is TGTGCCAGCAGCTTAGGGCTAGCTGGCACAGATACGCAGTATTTT.

The chain is built from TRBV9 and TRBJ2-7, with D possibly TRBD2 on 5 matching bases. Trimming took 4 bases from V and 0 from J, leaving 11 bases between them. The CDR3 runs to 14 residues. The germline V gene encodes CDR1 SGDLS and CDR2 YYNGEE. The CDR3 here is CASSIGLSSYEQYF. The DNA for the CDR3 is TGTGCCAGCAGCATTGGACTCAGCTCCTACGAGCAGTACTTC.

The chain combines TRBV6-5 with TRBJ2-5; D not resolved. The germline V gene encodes CDR1 MNHEY and CDR2 SVGAGI. This CDR3 region has 11 residues. V gave up 6 bases and J gave up 7 bases, with 9 bases separating them. The CDR3 sequence: CASSPGLTQYF. CDR3 sequence (DNA): TGTGCCAGCAGCCCCGGGTTGACCCAGTACTTC.

The CDR3 region is CASSVMGGPVEETQYF. CDR3 in DNA: TGTGCCAGCAGCGTTATGGGGGGGCCCGTTGAGGAGACCCAGTACTTC. This chain connects TRBV9 to TRBJ2-5, with a tentative D call TRBD2 (7 bases). CDR3 length equals 16 residues. CDR1 SGDLS and CDR2 YYNGEE come from the germline V gene. With 2 bases removed from V and 5 bases from J, the gap between germline ends came to 19 bases.

The chain carries TRBV11-2 and TRBJ2-1; no reliable D call. CDR1 is SGHAT, CDR2 FQNNGV, per germline. V was shortened by 1 base and J by 5 bases, with 6 bases between the two germline ends. The CDR3 loop spans 13 amino acids. CDR3 loop: CASSLGLNNEQFF. The CDR3 DNA sequence: TGTGCCAGCAGCTTAGGGCTGAACAATGAGCAGTTCTTC.

This chain links TRBV5-1 with TRBJ2-1, with 10 positions matching TRBD1. This CDR3 has 14 residues. Germline V lookup: CDR1 SGHRS, CDR2 YFSETQ. V was pared by 5 bases and J by 9 bases, with 8 bases of the junction left unmatched. The CDR3 loop is CASSSGTGVFEQFF. The DNA of the CDR3 is TGCGCCAGCAGTTCCGGGACAGGGGTCTTTGAGCAGTTCTTC.

The genes are TRBV5-1 and TRBJ2-2, with a possible D match to TRBD2 (5 bases). The V end lost 4 bases, the J end lost 0 bases, and 7 bases lay between the germline ends. The CDR3 extends over 14 amino acids. Germline CDR1 reads SGHRS; CDR2 reads YFSETQ. The CDR3 loop reads CASSEGSNTGELFF. CDR3 bases: TGCGCCAGCAGCGAGGGCTCGAACACCGGGGAGCTGTTTTTT.

In DNA form, the CDR3 reads TGTGCCAGTAGCCGACAGGGGTCGAGCTATGGCTACACCTTC. Translated, it gives CASSRQGSSYGYTF. The chain links TRBV19 to TRBJ1-2; TRBD1 matches at 8 bases. J gave up 4 bases and V 6 bases, and 7 bases lay outside the gene matches. The CDR3 consists of 14 residues. Per the germline V gene, CDR1 is LNHDA and CDR2 is SQIVND (reference sequence).

Only a few counts were recorded for this clone. The V gene is TRBV2, the J gene TRBJ2-4, with D perhaps TRBD1 (5 bases). This CDR3 has 16 residues. CDR1 is SNHLY, CDR2 FYNNEI, per germline. The V and J ends lost 2 bases and 3 bases respectively, with 14 bases between them. The CDR3 spells CASSESRGLVKNIQYF. As DNA, the CDR3 is TGTGCCAGCAGTGAATCAAGGGGATTGGTCAAAAACATTCAGTACTTC.

This clone was picked up one time. The chain joins TRBV6-4 to TRBJ2-3; D is possibly TRBD2 (5 bases). Between the trimmed V and J ends, which lost 4 bases and 3 bases, there was a span of 8 bases. The CDR3 sequence is 13 residues long. Germline CDR1 is MRHNA and CDR2 is SNTAGT. CDR3 protein: CASSVEGTDTQYF. The CDR3 region has the DNA TGTGCCAGCAGTGTAGAGGGAACAGATACGCAGTATTTT.

The chain has TRBV7-2 and TRBJ2-1, with 12 nucleotides matching TRBD2. The CDR3 loop spans 17 amino acids. Trimming took 4 bases from V and 3 from J; bases not matched to a gene: 7. Germline V CDR1 and CDR2: SGHTA, FQGNSA. CDR3: CASSSKTSGSGYNEQFF. The CDR3 DNA sequence: TGTGCCAGCAGCTCTAAGACTAGCGGGAGCGGCTACAATGAGCAGTTCTTC.

On this clone itself: The junction departs from germline at one end; a sequencing error may be responsible. V gene TRBV7-9 combines with J gene TRBJ1-2; 8 nucleotides match TRBD1. The CDR3 is made up of 15 amino acids. The germline V gene has CDR1 SEHNR and CDR2 FQNEAQ (reference sequence). The CDR3 is CSSSLNPGQAYGYTF. As DNA, the CDR3 is TGTTCCAGCAGCTTAAACCCGGGACAGGCTTATGGCTACACCTTC.

This clone was seen a few times. The V gene is TRBV14, the J gene TRBJ2-5; tentatively, D is TRBD1 (5 bases). The better agreement between TRBJ2-7 and the DNA end casts doubt on the J call. The CDR3 extends over 13 amino acids. The germline V gene has CDR1 SGHDN and CDR2 FVKESK. CDR3: CASSQDQGYEQYF. The CDR3 DNA sequence: TGTGCCAGCAGCCAAGACCAGGGTTACGAGCAGTACTTC.

This clone was observed a handful of times. This chain uses TRBV19 with TRBJ2-4; 8 positions match TRBD2. This CDR3 comprises 13 residues. The V gene end was trimmed by 5 bases and the J gene end by 7 bases; junction bases not matched to a gene: 4. CDR1 and CDR2 (germline): LNHDA, SQIVND (reference sequence). The CDR3 DNA is TGTGCCAGTAGTTGGGGACTAGGGAACATTCAGTACTTC. It yields the protein CASSWGLGNIQYF. Variable domain in full (rest from reference TRBV19 and TRBJ2-4): DGGITQSPKYLFRKEGQNVTLSCEQNLNHDAMYWYRQDPGQGLRLIYYSQIVNDFQKGDIAEGYSVSREKKESFPLTVTSAQKNPTAFYLCASSWGLGNIQYFGAGTRLSVL.

The chain recombines TRBV7-2 with TRBJ1-2; D remains unclear. CDR1 SGHTA and CDR2 FQGNSA come from the germline V gene. The V end was cut by 2 bases, the J end by 3 bases, with 7 bases between. The CDR3 extends over 13 amino acids. DNA of the CDR3: TGTGCCAGCAGCTTAATGAGGGACTATGGCTACACCTTC. Translation: CASSLMRDYGYTF.

The CDR3 region is CASSLGTGIGEQYF. The CDR3 nucleotides read TGCGCCAGCAGCTTAGGGACAGGGATCGGAGAGCAGTACTTC. The chain uses TRBV5-1 and TRBJ2-7; 9 bases are shared with TRBD1. CDR1 and CDR2 (germline): SGHRS, YFSETQ. With 2 bases clipped from V and 7 bases from J, the junction kept 7 bases outside the gene matches. This CDR3 region has 14 residues.